The 30 T cell receptor beta chains reported below all come from one sample, sequenced in a study of blood T cell repertoires in COVID-19. Sequencing used immunoSEQ multiplex PCR; TCRdb keeps in-frame clones, though not all of them. The sample has around 200,000 clones, approximately 87% seen once. Source material: peripheral blood. The receptors were sampled from a woman in her fifties or sixties with COVID-19, enrolled during active disease.

The chain joins TRBV5-4 to TRBJ1-4, with TRBD1 identical over 8 bases. CDR1 SGHNT and CDR2 YYREEE come from the germline V gene (reference sequence). The V and J ends lost 0 bases and 2 bases, in that order; junction bases with no gene match: 3. The CDR3 spans 16 residues. CDR3 sequence (DNA): TGTGCCAGCAGCTTGGGACAGGGGTATACTAATGAAAAACTGTTTTTT. This encodes CASSLGQGYTNEKLFF.

The J gene is TRBJ1-2, the V gene TRBV29-1, with no clear D. The germline V gene encodes CDR1 SQVTM and CDR2 ANQGSEA. The CDR3 is 13 amino acids. The germline V and J ends were trimmed by 4 bases and 4 bases, with 13 bases remaining between them. CDR3 sequence: CSVGWGAGYGYTF. The CDR3 DNA is TGCAGCGTTGGATGGGGAGCGGGCTATGGCTACACCTTC.

J is TRBJ2-2 and V is TRBV7-2; TRBD2 matches at 10 bases. The CDR3 consists of 15 residues. The trim removed 7 bases at V and 8 bases at J, leaving 10 bases unmatched. The germline gives CDR1 SGHTA, CDR2 FQGNSA. The CDR3 DNA follows: TGTGCCAGCAACCTTAGCGGGAGGCCCAAAGGGGAGCTGTTTTTT. Residues: CASNLSGRPKGELFF. Using reference TRBV7-2 and TRBJ2-2 for the parts outside the CDR3, the full variable domain is GAGVSQSPSNKVTEKGKDVELRCDPISGHTALYWYRQSLGQGLEFLIYFQGNSAPDKSGLPSDRFSAERTGGSVSTLTIQRTQQEDSAVYLCASNLSGRPKGELFFGEGSRLTVL.

To note about this clone: Different DNA sequences within this sample yield the same CDR3. The V gene is TRBV4-3, the J gene TRBJ2-2; D gene uncertain. Germline V gene data show CDR1 as LGHNA and CDR2 as YSLEER. The CDR3 has 14 amino acids. Trimming took off 0 bases at V and 7 bases at J, with 9 bases between the two ends. The CDR3 sequence is CASSQEPTYGELFF. The CDR3 DNA is TGCGCCAGCAGCCAAGAACCTACGTACGGGGAGCTGTTTTTT.

V gene TRBV4-2 combines with J gene TRBJ1-6, with no clear D. Germline CDR1 reads LGHNA; CDR2 reads YNFKEQ. V was pared by 0 bases and J by 9 bases, with 9 bases between. There are 14 residues in the CDR3. This chain's CDR3 is CASSQDHGLSPLHF. CDR3 bases: TGTGCCAGCAGCCAAGATCACGGTCTTTCACCCCTCCACTTT.

The gene calls are TRBV6-6 and TRBJ1-2; the match to TRBD1 covers 7 bases. Per germline, CDR1 MNHNY and CDR2 SVGAGI (reference sequence). Trimming at V came to 7 bases and at J to 3 bases, leaving 14 bases not matched to a gene. The CDR3 is 16 amino acids. The CDR3 DNA sequence: TGTGCCAGCACCGATCGGAGAGGGGGCAGGGACTATGGCTACACCTTC. Protein: CASTDRRGGRDYGYTF.

This chain joins TRBV2 and TRBJ1-5; 10 positions agree with TRBD1. The CDR3 spans 14 residues. Per germline, CDR1 SNHLY and CDR2 FYNNEI. The V and J ends lost 6 bases and 2 bases, in that order; junction bases with no gene match: 1. CDR3 in amino acids: CASRGQGGNQPQHF. The CDR3 DNA follows: TGTGCCAGCAGAGGACAGGGGGGCAATCAGCCCCAGCATTTT.

The rearrangement links TRBV10-3 to TRBJ2-3, with no clear D. Trimming removed 2 bases from V and 0 bases from J, with 6 bases in between. CDR3 length: 14 residues. Germline V gives CDR1 ENHRY, CDR2 SYGVKD. The CDR3 is CAISEAGSTDTQYF. The CDR3 region has the DNA TGTGCCATCAGTGAGGCCGGGAGCACAGATACGCAGTATTTT.

The chain is built from TRBV24-1 and TRBJ2-2; 10 bases align to TRBD2. The germline gives CDR1 KGHDR, CDR2 SFDVKD. This CDR3 contains 17 residues. V lost 5 bases to trimming and J lost 5 bases; unmatched junction nucleotides: 10. CDR3 sequence: CATSAASGGRYTGELFF. The DNA for the CDR3 is TGTGCCACCAGTGCAGCTAGCGGGGGACGGTATACCGGGGAGCTGTTTTTT.

CDR3 DNA sequence: TGTGCTAGTGGTTTGGCCCCGGGACTAGCGGGTAAGAATGAGCAGTTCTTC. Translated, it gives CASGLAPGLAGKNEQFF. The V call is TRBV12-5, the J call TRBJ2-1; 12 bases align to TRBD2. V lost 1 base and J lost 7; bases outside the gene matches: 8. The CDR3 spans 17 residues. Germline lookup yields CDR1 LGHNT and CDR2 FRNRAP.

In DNA form, the CDR3 reads TGTGCCAGCAGCGTAGGGCAGGAAAACACCATATATTTT. Translation: CASSVGQENTIYF. The V and J genes are TRBV9 and TRBJ1-3; no clear D gene. CDR1 and CDR2 from the germline V gene are SGDLS and YYNGEE. Trimming took 0 bases from V and 6 from J, leaving 7 bases between them. The CDR3 runs to 13 residues.

This clone was counted at least ten times. V is TRBV6-5 and J is TRBJ1-2; 11 bases fit TRBD1. Germline values: CDR1 MNHEY, CDR2 SVGAGI. V shed 4 bases, J shed 4 bases, and the junction held 5 bases outside the gene matches. This CDR3 comprises 15 residues. CDR3 in amino acids: CASSWPGTGGYGYTF. The CDR3 DNA is TGTGCCAGCAGTTGGCCCGGGACAGGGGGCTATGGCTACACCTTC.

The genes are TRBV3-1 (or the pseudogene TRBV3-2) and TRBJ2-3, with no clear D. The CDR3 is made up of 15 amino acids. Trimming cost V 4 bases and J 0 bases, with 11 bases left between them. From germline, CDR1 is LGHDT and CDR2 YNNKEL (reference sequence). CDR3 sequence (DNA): TGTGCCAGCAGCCCGACACGTACTAGCACAGATACGCAGTATTTT. It translates to CASSPTRTSTDTQYF.

This sequence joins TRBV5-4 and TRBJ2-7; TRBD1 might be the D (5 bases). The CDR3 totals 16 residues. Germline-derived CDR1 and CDR2 are SGHNT and YYREEE (reference sequence). Trimming pared 0 bases from V and 2 bases from J, leaving 15 bases between. In nucleotides, the CDR3 is TGTGCCAGCAGCTTGGCTTCGCAGGGATTCACCTACGAGCAGTACTTC. Its translation: CASSLASQGFTYEQYF.

This chain links TRBV6-5 with TRBJ1-2; D call uncertain. Trimming stripped 5 bases from V and 2 bases from J, with 3 bases between. The CDR3 has 11 amino acids. Germline V CDR1 and CDR2: MNHEY, SVGAGI. CDR3 protein: CASSQNYGYTF. CDR3 DNA sequence: TGTGCCAGCAGTCAGAACTATGGCTACACCTTC.

The V gene is TRBV7-9, the J gene TRBJ2-3; TRBD2 aligns across 11 bases. The CDR3 is 16 residues long. V lost 5 bases and J lost 5; bases outside the gene matches: 9. Germline V gives CDR1 SEHNR, CDR2 FQNEAQ (reference sequence). The CDR3 spells CASSITSGSVLDTQYF. The CDR3 coding sequence is TGTGCCAGCAGCATTACTAGCGGGAGTGTCTTAGATACGCAGTATTTT.

V and J are TRBV7-6 and TRBJ2-1; unclear D gene. The germline V gene has CDR1 SGHVS and CDR2 FNYEAQ. V was cut by 5 bases and J by 0 bases, with 14 bases left in between. This CDR3 comprises 16 residues. CDR3 DNA sequence: TGTGCCAGCAGCCCACGAGGTAGTAGCTCCTACAATGAGCAGTTCTTC. Translated: CASSPRGSSSYNEQFF.

This chain joins TRBV27 and TRBJ2-7, with TRBD1 identical over 9 bases. Per germline, CDR1 MNHEY and CDR2 SMNVEV (reference sequence). V shed 5 bases, J shed 4 bases, and the junction held 9 bases outside the gene matches. The CDR3 sequence is 15 residues long. The CDR3 DNA reads as TGTGCCAGCAGTCCGGACAGGGGCTGGGGTTACGAGCAGTACTTC. Its protein product is CASSPDRGWGYEQYF.

This clone was seen just once. The rearrangement joins TRBV15 to TRBJ1-6; D is uncertain. This CDR3 has 16 residues. Trimming cost V 0 bases and J 0 bases, with 6 bases left between them. Germline CDR1 reads LNHNV; CDR2 reads YYDKDF (reference sequence). CDR3 sequence reads: CATSRDTSSYNSPLHF. The CDR3 coding sequence is TGTGCCACCAGCAGAGATACGAGCTCCTATAATTCACCCCTCCACTTT.

The CDR3 nucleotides read TGTGCCAGCAGCTTGGGCGGGACTCTCACAGATACGCAGTATTTT. It yields the protein CASSLGGTLTDTQYF. The rearrangement uses TRBV7-2 and TRBJ2-3; D possibly corresponds to TRBD2 (6 bases). There are 15 residues in the CDR3. Germline-derived CDR1 and CDR2 are SGHTA and FQGNSA. The V gene lost 3 bases and the J gene lost 2 bases, with 12 bases spanning the gap.

V and J are TRBV10-3 and TRBJ2-1; 8 nucleotides agree with TRBD2. Germline V gene sequence: CDR1 ENHRY, CDR2 SYGVKD. This CDR3 has 13 residues. Trimming cost V 6 bases and J 9 bases; bases outside gene matches: 7. The CDR3 spells CAIRADGRGEQFF. CDR3 nucleotides: TGTGCCATCAGAGCTGACGGGAGGGGTGAGCAGTTCTTC.

A single count supports this clone. V is TRBV10-1 and J is TRBJ1-3; 8 nucleotides match TRBD1. Trimming at V came to 2 bases and at J to 8 bases, leaving 8 bases not matched to a gene. The germline CDR1 and CDR2 sequences are WNHNN and SYGVQD (reference sequence). The CDR3 has 15 amino acids. The CDR3 DNA is TGCGCCAGCAGTGAGCTCGTAGACAGGGGATACACCATATATTTT. Protein sequence: CASSELVDRGYTIYF.

This clone was seen a handful of times. The identical CDR3 is also encoded by other nucleotide sequences in the sample. J is TRBJ2-7 and V is TRBV30; D is perhaps TRBD2 (6 bases). CDR3 length equals 14 residues. The germline V gene has CDR1 GTSNPN and CDR2 SVGIG (reference sequence). The CDR3 sequence: CTMEAGGSSYEQYF. The CDR3 bases are TGTACCATGGAGGCCGGAGGGAGCTCCTACGAGCAGTACTTC.

V and J are TRBV19 and TRBJ2-7; 8 nucleotides match TRBD1. This CDR3 region has 14 residues. V was pared by 6 bases and J by 1 base, with 5 bases of the junction left unmatched. Looked up from germline, CDR1 is LNHDA and CDR2 is SQIVND (reference sequence). The DNA for the CDR3 is TGTGCCAGTAGCCCGGGACAGGTTTCCTACGAGCAGTACTTC. Translation: CASSPGQVSYEQYF.

The V gene is TRBV5-1, the J gene TRBJ1-6; weak D call: TRBD1 (5 bases). Per the germline V gene, CDR1 is SGHRS and CDR2 is YFSETQ. This CDR3 is built from 16 residues. Trimming took off 0 bases at V and 4 bases at J, with 11 bases between the two ends. This chain's CDR3 is CASSLVTGTYNSPLHF. For the CDR3, the DNA is TGCGCCAGCAGCTTGGTAACCGGGACTTATAATTCACCCCTCCACTTT.

This clone rates as medium-sized. The chain uses TRBV4-3 and TRBJ2-7; 13 bases are shared with TRBD2. The CDR3 runs to 19 residues. With 1 base clipped from V and 3 bases from J, the junction kept 12 bases outside the gene matches. Germline loops: CDR1 LGHNA, CDR2 YSLEER. CDR3 nucleotide sequence: TGCGCCAGCAGCCAAGCGTTCGGACTAGCGGGAGTATTAGTCTACGAGCAGTACTTC. Translated, it gives CASSQAFGLAGVLVYEQYF.

The chain links TRBV9 to TRBJ2-3, with D possibly being TRBD2 (5 bases). V was trimmed by 4 bases and J by 0 bases, leaving 15 bases between them. Germline CDR1 reads SGDLS; CDR2 reads YYNGEE. This CDR3 is 16 amino acids long. The CDR3 is CASSPGRGGSTDTQYF. The CDR3 bases are TGTGCCAGCAGCCCTGGTCGCGGCGGGAGCACAGATACGCAGTATTTT.

This clone was counted a single time. The chain employs TRBV9 and TRBJ2-7; no reliable D call. There are 15 residues in the CDR3. Looked up from germline, CDR1 is SGDLS and CDR2 is YYNGEE. Trimming shortened V by 4 bases and J by 2 bases, and 16 bases separated the two germline ends. The CDR3 bases are TGTGCCAGCAGCCCCTCCCTCGCGGTTCCCTACGAGCAGTACTTC. This gives the protein CASSPSLAVPYEQYF.

This chain uses TRBV19 with TRBJ2-1, with 14 bases that match TRBD2. The CDR3 is 19 amino acids. With 5 bases clipped from V and 2 bases from J, the junction kept 11 bases outside the gene matches. The germline V gene has CDR1 LNHDA and CDR2 SQIVND (reference sequence). CDR3 loop: CASSFHPGLAGETYNEQFF. The CDR3 nucleotides read TGTGCCAGTAGTTTTCACCCGGGACTAGCGGGAGAGACCTACAATGAGCAGTTCTTC.

This clone came up once. The rearrangement uses TRBV6-2 or TRBV6-3 and TRBJ1-3; tentatively, D is TRBD1 (6 bases). Germline loops: CDR1 MNHEY, CDR2 SVGEGT. V was clipped by 0 bases and J by 0 bases, with 9 bases between them. The CDR3 sequence is 16 residues long. Here the CDR3 reads CASSYSRTVSGNTIYF. The CDR3 nucleotides are TGTGCCAGCAGTTACTCGAGGACAGTCTCTGGAAACACCATATATTTT.